This TCR beta chain was captured by sequencing in a study of T cell repertoires in cytomegalovirus infection. Study background: Use of recently identified HLA-C-restricted and well-studied HLA-B-restricted CMV epitopes was part of the study. Study-level results: HLA-C-restricted TCR beta clonotypes specific for CMV led the ex vivo response.

About this clonotype itself: Its specificity is unknown. A read error may account for a junction end that differs from germline.

TCRdb fed the reads into MiXCR, producing one record per CDR3 protein. The sample consists of approximately 600,000 distinct CDR3 sequences, about 39% of them appearing once. This CDR3 is built from 14 residues. Looked up from germline, CDR1 is SGHTA and CDR2 is FQGNSA. This TCR derives from a human donor in good health (CMV status not recorded). Some clones in this sample may be carry-over from other donors' samples. The rearrangement uses TRBV7-2 and TRBJ2-5; no firm D call. The starting material was cultured PBMCs, obtained from culture after CMV antigen stimulation. The CDR3 sequence is CASSPPKPQIPGNF. The DNA of the CDR3 is TGTGCCAGCAGCCCACCAAAACCCCAAATTCCCGGCAACTTC.